These 9 T cell receptor beta chains were sequenced from one sample in a study of graft-versus-host responses after intestinal transplantation. Assay: immunoSEQ multiplex PCR; the TCRdb copy retains only in-frame clones and omits some. The sample contains 100,000 or so clones, roughly 91% of which appear only once. These receptors' targets are unknown. The sequencing used unstimulated CD4+ T cells sorted from spleen or lymph node cells, collected before transplant. The receptors shown here come from a human donor who was the organ donor for an intestinal transplant.

This chain joins TRBV7-3 and TRBJ1-6; TRBD1 aligns across 8 bases. V was clipped by 5 bases and J by 10 bases; unmatched bases: 10. CDR1 and CDR2 (germline): SGHTA, FQGTGA. CDR3 length: 15 residues. For the CDR3, the DNA is TGTGCCAGCAGCCCCTCCGGACAGGGTAGCTCACCCCTCCACTTT. It codes for CASSPSGQGSSPLHF.

V gene TRBV6-5 combines with J gene TRBJ2-5, with a weak D call TRBD2 (6 bases). The end of the DNA is better explained by TRBJ2-7, so the J call may be wrong. In germline, CDR1 is MNHEY, CDR2 SVGAGI. The CDR3 covers 15 residues. The CDR3 reads CASSPGLLGNYEQYF. The DNA for the CDR3 is TGTGCCAGCAGCCCGGGACTCCTCGGGAACTACGAGCAGTACTTC.

V and J are TRBV2 and TRBJ1-1, with D possibly matching TRBD1 (6 bases). The germline V gene has CDR1 SNHLY and CDR2 FYNNEI. V was trimmed by 7 bases and J by 10 bases, leaving 22 bases between them. This CDR3 has 14 amino acids. CDR3 bases: TGTGCCAGCACAACGGGGGGCACGGGAAGTGGAGCTTTCTTT. It specifies CASTTGGTGSGAFF.

This rearrangement joins TRBV7-3 to TRBJ2-1; 8 nucleotides agree with TRBD2. The CDR3 has 14 residues. Germline loops: CDR1 SGHTA, CDR2 FQGTGA. Trimming cost V 3 bases and J 10 bases; bases outside gene matches: 8. CDR3 in DNA: TGTGCCAGCAGCTTTGCAATTAGCGGGGCGGAGCAGTTCTTC. Its translation: CASSFAISGAEQFF.

This clone was seen once. The rearrangement joins TRBV29-1 to TRBJ2-1, with D unresolved. With 3 bases removed from V and 1 base from J, the gap between germline ends came to 4 bases. There are 12 residues in the CDR3. Germline V gives CDR1 SQVTM, CDR2 ANQGSEA. CDR3 sequence: CSVDKSYNEQFF. CDR3 in DNA: TGCAGCGTTGACAAATCCTACAATGAGCAGTTCTTC.

This clone was picked up a small number of times. V and J are TRBV4-1 and TRBJ2-6; D remains ambiguous. The CDR3 covers 14 residues. V dropped 4 bases and J dropped 2 bases, with 6 bases sitting between them. Germline lookup yields CDR1 MGHRA and CDR2 YSYEKL. The CDR3 loop reads CASSLETGANVLTF. CDR3 DNA: TGCGCCAGCAGCCTCGAGACTGGGGCCAACGTCCTGACTTTC.

This clone was seen only once. The genes are TRBV5-4 and TRBJ1-1, with D perhaps matching TRBD1 (5 bases). V shed 2 bases and J shed 2 bases, with 7 bases lying between them. This CDR3 region has 13 residues. Germline V gives CDR1 SGHNT, CDR2 YYREEE (reference sequence). CDR3 region: CASSFQGNTEAFF. CDR3 DNA: TGTGCCAGCAGCTTCCAGGGAAACACTGAAGCTTTCTTT.

This chain links TRBV29-1 with TRBJ2-5; 10 bases are a match to TRBD1. The DNA end is more similar to TRBJ2-7, so the J call may be wrong. The CDR3 is made up of 13 amino acids. In germline, CDR1 is SQVTM, CDR2 ANQGSEA. The CDR3 loop reads CSVSGTGVYEQYF. CDR3 sequence (DNA): TGCAGCGTATCCGGGACAGGGGTTTACGAGCAGTACTTC.

The gene calls are TRBV25-1 and TRBJ2-6; TRBD1 might be the D (5 bases). Per germline, CDR1 MGHDK and CDR2 SYGVNS. The CDR3 length is 15 residues. V was cut by 1 base and J by 4 bases, with 8 bases left in between. The CDR3 nucleotides read TGTGCCAGCAGTGAATTTGGGGCCGGGGCCAACGTCCTGACTTTC. Protein: CASSEFGAGANVLTF.